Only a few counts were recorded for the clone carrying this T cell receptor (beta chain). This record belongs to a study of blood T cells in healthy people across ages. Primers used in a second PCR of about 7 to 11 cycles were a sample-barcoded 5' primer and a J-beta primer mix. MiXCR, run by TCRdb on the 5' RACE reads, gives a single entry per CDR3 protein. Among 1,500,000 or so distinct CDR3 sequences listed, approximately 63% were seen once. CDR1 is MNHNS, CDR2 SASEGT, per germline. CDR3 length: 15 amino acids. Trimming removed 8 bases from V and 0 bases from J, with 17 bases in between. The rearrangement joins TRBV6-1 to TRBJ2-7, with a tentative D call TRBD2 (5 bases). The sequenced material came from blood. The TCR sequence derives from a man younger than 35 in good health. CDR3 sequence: CASGTASFYSYEQYF. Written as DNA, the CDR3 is TGTGCCAGCGGCACCGCTAGCTTTTACTCCTACGAGCAGTACTTC.